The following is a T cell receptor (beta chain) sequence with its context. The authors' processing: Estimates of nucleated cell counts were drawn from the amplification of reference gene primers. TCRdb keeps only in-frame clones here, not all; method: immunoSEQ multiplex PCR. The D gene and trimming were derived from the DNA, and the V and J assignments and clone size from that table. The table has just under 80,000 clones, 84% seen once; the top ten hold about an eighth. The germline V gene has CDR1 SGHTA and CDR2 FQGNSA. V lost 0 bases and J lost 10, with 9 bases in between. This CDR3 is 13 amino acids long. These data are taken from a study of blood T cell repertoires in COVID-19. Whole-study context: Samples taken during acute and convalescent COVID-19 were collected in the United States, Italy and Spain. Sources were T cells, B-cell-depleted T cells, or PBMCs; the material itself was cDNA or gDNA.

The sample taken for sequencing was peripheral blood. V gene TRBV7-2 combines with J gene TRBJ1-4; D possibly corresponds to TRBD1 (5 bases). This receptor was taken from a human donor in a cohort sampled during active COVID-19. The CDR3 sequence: CASSLAQGPKLFF. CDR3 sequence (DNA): TGTGCCAGCAGCTTAGCGCAGGGTCCAAAACTGTTTTTT.